This TCR beta chain was sequenced for a study of early T cells in non-severe SARS-CoV-2 infection. Study-level background: Unpaired chains resulted from sequencing bulk RNA of unsorted whole blood. Study conclusions and caveats: VDJdb matching favored anti-spike CD8 responses, missing private and CD4 specificities.

The TCR library protocol attached unique molecular identifiers to the individual cDNA molecules. Via MiXCR, TCRdb re-called the 5' RACE reads, giving one row per CDR3 protein. The table lists fewer than 90,000 distinct CDR3 sequences, around 15% of them singletons, with 10% to 11% in the top ten. With regard to this clonotype: Its specificity is unknown.

CDR1 SGHTA and CDR2 FQGNSA come from the germline V gene. The CDR3 length is 14 residues. V shed 5 bases and J shed 5 bases, with 15 bases lying between them. The chain links TRBV7-2 to TRBJ2-5; maybe TRBD2 (6 bases). The origin of this receptor is an adult who was a healthcare worker with PCR-confirmed SARS-CoV-2 infection or an uninfected control (not recorded which). Sequencing was carried out using whole blood. The CDR3 is CASSPGTVGETQYF. The CDR3 bases are TGTGCCAGCAGCCCTGGGACTGTAGGGGAGACCCAGTACTTC.